Below are 13 T cell receptor beta chains sequenced from a single sample in a study of CD8+CD57+ T cells in acquired aplastic anemia. TCR beta VDJ and CDR3 profiling used genomic DNA as template. TCRdb reprocessed the reads with MiXCR, giving one entry per CDR3 protein. This sample has around 170,000 distinct CDR3 sequences, with 40% to 50% found just once. Patients picked for sequencing had shown CD8+CD57+ cell expansion detected by flow cytometry. The sample was sorted CD4+, CD8+, or CD8+CD57+ T cells (not recorded which) from PBMCs. The source is a human donor with aplastic anemia.

This clonotype appeared a single time. The genes are TRBV3-1 and TRBJ2-3, with D perhaps matching TRBD1 (5 bases). This CDR3 region has 12 residues. Trimming stripped 3 bases from V and 5 bases from J, with 6 bases between. Germline values: CDR1 LGHDT, CDR2 YNNKEL (reference sequence). The CDR3 region is CASSQTVDTQYF. The DNA for the CDR3 is TGTGCCAGCAGCCAGACAGTAGATACGCAGTATTTT.

V gene TRBV6-1 combines with J gene TRBJ1-2; D unclear. Per germline, CDR1 MNHNS and CDR2 SASEGT. V lost 2 bases to trimming and J lost 4 bases, with 11 bases between them. CDR3 length: 14 amino acids. DNA of the CDR3: TGTGCCAGCAGTGAACGCGACGGAGGCTATGGCTACACCTTC. As protein: CASSERDGGYGYTF.

The chain links TRBV7-2 to TRBJ2-5, with no clear D. The germline V gene has CDR1 SGHTA and CDR2 FQGNSA. The CDR3 runs 14 residues. V dropped 5 bases and J dropped 1 base, with 11 bases sitting between them. CDR3 region: CASSQGRSQETQYF. CDR3 bases: TGTGCCAGCAGCCAAGGACGGTCCCAAGAGACCCAGTACTTC.

This clonotype was found a few times. V and J are TRBV29-1 and TRBJ2-7, with TRBD2 identical over 8 bases. The germline gives CDR1 SQVTM, CDR2 ANQGSEA. Trimming removed 4 bases from V and 2 bases from J; junction bases left unmatched: 7. CDR3 length equals 14 residues. The chain's CDR3 is CSVVMAGGTYEQYF. The CDR3 DNA is TGCAGCGTTGTAATGGCGGGGGGTACCTACGAGCAGTACTTC.

As for this clonotype: This CDR3 fails to terminate in the conserved phenylalanine or tryptophan, so it likely reflects a read error. This rearrangement joins TRBV5-1 to TRBJ1-1; possibly TRBD1 for D (5 bases). Germline lookup yields CDR1 SGHRS and CDR2 YFSETQ. V was cut by 0 bases and J by 2 bases, with 11 bases left in between. This CDR3 has 15 residues. The CDR3 DNA is TGCGCCAGCAGCTTGGCAGGGCAGGGAAACACTGAAGCTTTCTCT. It specifies CASSLAGQGNTEAFS.

The rearrangement joins TRBV20-1 to TRBJ2-7, with 9 bases matching TRBD2. With 5 bases clipped from V and 4 bases from J, the junction kept 12 bases outside the gene matches. Germline V gives CDR1 DFQATT, CDR2 SNEGSKA (reference sequence). CDR3 length equals 15 residues. The CDR3 loop is CSAPLGAGGPYEQYF. The CDR3 bases are TGCAGTGCTCCTTTGGGGGCGGGGGGGCCGTACGAGCAGTACTTC.

In its sample, this clonotype was seen many times. The V call is TRBV6-5, the J call TRBJ2-7, with D tentatively TRBD1 (5 bases). The CDR3 contains 12 residues. V was trimmed by 0 bases and J by 6 bases, leaving 6 bases between them. Germline lookup yields CDR1 MNHEY and CDR2 SVGAGI. The CDR3 coding sequence is TGTGCCAGCAGTTACTCGCAGGGCGAGCAGTACTTC. Its translation: CASSYSQGEQYF.

The CDR3 region is CSVRVLQQPQHF. The CDR3 nucleotides are TGCAGTGTAAGGGTACTTCAGCAGCCCCAGCATTTT. This chain joins TRBV20-1 and TRBJ1-5; the D is unclear. Germline V gene data show CDR1 as DFQATT and CDR2 as SNEGSKA (reference sequence). This CDR3 is 12 amino acids long. Trimming removed 7 bases at V and 7 bases at J, with 14 bases between.

This chain connects TRBV11-2 to TRBJ1-2, with D perhaps matching TRBD1 (6 bases). CDR1 and CDR2 from the germline V gene are SGHAT and FQNNGV. Trimming removed 3 bases from V and 4 bases from J, with 9 bases in between. The CDR3 totals 13 residues. In DNA form, the CDR3 reads TGTGCCAGCAGCTTTCGACAGGCCTATGGCTACACCTTC. It translates to CASSFRQAYGYTF. The full variable domain, with the rest looked up from reference TRBV11-2 and TRBJ1-2, is EAGVAQSPRYKIIEKRQSVAFWCNPISGHATLYWYQQILGQGPKLLIQFQNNGVVDDSQLPKDRFSAERLKGVDSTLKIQPAKLEDSAVYLCASSFRQAYGYTFGSGTRLTVV.

This clonotype was counted a single time. This clone may be a read error of a much larger clone one base away. The rearrangement links TRBV6-4 to TRBJ1-5, with D uncertain. The V and J ends lost 3 bases and 9 bases respectively, with 12 bases between them. Germline V gives CDR1 MRHNA, CDR2 SNTAGT. CDR3 length: 13 residues. CDR3 loop: CASSESGLGPQHF. CDR3 bases: TGTGCCAGCAGTGAATCTGGCCTTGGGCCCCAGCATTTT.

For the CDR3, the DNA is TGTGCCATCAGTGAGTATCAGACTAGCGGGAACAATGAGCAGTTCTTC. Translating it yields CAISEYQTSGNNEQFF. This rearrangement joins TRBV10-3 to TRBJ2-1, with 11 bases fitting TRBD2. The CDR3 extends over 16 amino acids. J lost 5 bases, V lost 1 base, and 4 bases had no gene match. Germline loops: CDR1 ENHRY, CDR2 SYGVKD.

This clonotype showed up many times. This chain links TRBV5-1 with TRBJ2-3; no clear D gene. V dropped 0 bases and J dropped 2 bases, with 4 bases sitting between them. CDR3 length equals 13 residues. The V gene's germline CDR1 is SGHRS and CDR2 YFSETQ. The CDR3 sequence is CASSLVPTDTQYF. The CDR3 DNA is TGCGCCAGCAGCTTGGTCCCCACAGATACGCAGTATTTT.

As concerns this clonotype: Since a much larger clone is just one base distant, this may be a read error. The V gene is TRBV6-1, the J gene TRBJ1-1; TRBD1 agrees at 8 bases. The V segment lost 6 bases and the J segment 9 bases; nucleotides outside the gene matches: 6. Germline CDR1 and CDR2: MNHNS and SASEGT. The CDR3 covers 12 residues. The CDR3 region is CASRTAGGKAFF. CDR3 nucleotides: TGTGCCAGCAGAACGGCAGGGGGCAAAGCTTTCTTT.